This T cell receptor (beta chain) was observed in a study of T cell responses to AZD1222 COVID-19 vaccine. Germline loops: CDR1 SQVTM, CDR2 ANQGSEA. V was clipped by 7 bases and J by 4 bases, with 14 bases between them. This CDR3 is 13 amino acids long. The table came from immunoSEQ multiplex PCR; TCRdb's copy has only in-frame clones and leaves some out. The table shows fewer than 200,000 clones, with approximately 88% occurring only once. The rearrangement joins TRBV29-1 to TRBJ1-5, with TRBD1 as a possible D gene (6 bases). The TCR sequence derives from an adult who received the AZD1222 COVID-19 vaccine. Sequenced material: peripheral blood, taken 28 days after the second AZD1222 dose. This CDR3 is CSAQGPGNQPQHF. The CDR3 bases are TGCAGCGCCCAGGGGCCGGGAAATCAGCCCCAGCATTTT.